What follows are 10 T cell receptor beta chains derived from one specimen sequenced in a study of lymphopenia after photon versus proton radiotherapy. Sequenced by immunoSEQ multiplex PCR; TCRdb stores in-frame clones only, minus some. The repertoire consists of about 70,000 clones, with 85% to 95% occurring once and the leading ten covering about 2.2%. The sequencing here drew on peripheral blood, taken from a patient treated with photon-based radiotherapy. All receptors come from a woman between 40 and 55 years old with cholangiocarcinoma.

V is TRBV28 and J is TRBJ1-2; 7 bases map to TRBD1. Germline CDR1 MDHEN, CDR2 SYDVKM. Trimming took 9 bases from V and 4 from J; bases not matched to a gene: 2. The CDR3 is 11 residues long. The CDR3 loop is CASGQVYGYTF. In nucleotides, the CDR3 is TGTGCCAGTGGACAGGTCTATGGCTACACCTTC.

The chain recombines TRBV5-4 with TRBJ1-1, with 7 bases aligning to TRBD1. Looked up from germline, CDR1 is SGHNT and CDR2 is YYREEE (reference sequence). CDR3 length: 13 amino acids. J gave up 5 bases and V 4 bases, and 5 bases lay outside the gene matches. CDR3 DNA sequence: TGTGCCAGCAGCGGCAACAGGGGAACTGAAGCTTTCTTT. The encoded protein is CASSGNRGTEAFF.

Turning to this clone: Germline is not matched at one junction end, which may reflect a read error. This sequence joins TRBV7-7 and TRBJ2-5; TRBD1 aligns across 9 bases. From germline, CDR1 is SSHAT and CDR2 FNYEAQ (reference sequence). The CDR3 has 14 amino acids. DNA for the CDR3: TGTGCTAGCAGCTCGGGACAGGGAGGGGAGACCCAGTACTTC. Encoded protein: CASSSGQGGETQYF. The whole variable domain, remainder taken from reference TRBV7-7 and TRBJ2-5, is GAGVSQSPRYKVTKRGQDVTLRCDPISSHATLYWYQQALGQGPEFLTYFNYEAQPDKSGLPSDRFSAERPEGSISTLTIQRTEQRDSAMYRCASSSGQGGETQYFGPGTRLLVL.

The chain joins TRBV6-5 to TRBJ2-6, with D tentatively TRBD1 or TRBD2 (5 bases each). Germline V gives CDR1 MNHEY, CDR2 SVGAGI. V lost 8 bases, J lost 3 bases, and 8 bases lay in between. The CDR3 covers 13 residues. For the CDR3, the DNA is TGTGCCAGCGCAGGGAGTGGGGCCAACGTCCTGACTTTC. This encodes CASAGSGANVLTF.

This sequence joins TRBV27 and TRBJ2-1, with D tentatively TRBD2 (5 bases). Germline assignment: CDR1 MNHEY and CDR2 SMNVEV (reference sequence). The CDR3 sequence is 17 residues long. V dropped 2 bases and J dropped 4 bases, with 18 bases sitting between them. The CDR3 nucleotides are TGTGCCAGCAGTTTAACCGCCCTAGCTAACTTTTACAATGAGCAGTTCTTC. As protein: CASSLTALANFYNEQFF.

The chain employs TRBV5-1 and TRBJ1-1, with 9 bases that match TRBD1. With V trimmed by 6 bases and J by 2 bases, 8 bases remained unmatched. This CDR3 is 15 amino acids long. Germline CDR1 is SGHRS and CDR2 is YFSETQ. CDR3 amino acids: CASTLAGQGNTEAFF. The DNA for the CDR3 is TGCGCCAGCACCCTTGCGGGACAGGGAAACACTGAAGCTTTCTTT. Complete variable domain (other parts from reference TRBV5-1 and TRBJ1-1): KAGVTQTPRYLIKTRGQQVTLSCSPISGHRSVSWYQQTPGQGLQFLFEYFSETQRNKGNFPGRFSGRQFSNSRSEMNVSTLELGDSALYLCASTLAGQGNTEAFFGQGTRLTVV.

In nucleotides, the CDR3 is TGTGCCAGCAGCCGGGACAGAGATGAAAAACTGTTTTTT. As protein: CASSRDRDEKLFF. The rearrangement uses TRBV2 and TRBJ1-4; the match to TRBD1 covers 7 bases. Germline CDR1 reads SNHLY; CDR2 reads FYNNEI. The junction had 4 bases not matched to a gene; V was cut back by 6 bases and J by 6 bases. The CDR3 has 13 residues. Using reference TRBV2 and TRBJ1-4 for the parts outside the CDR3, the full variable domain is EPEVTQTPSHQVTQMGQEVILRCVPISNHLYFYWYRQILGQKVEFLVSFYNNEISEKSEIFDDQFSVERPDGSNFTLKIRSTKLEDSAMYFCASSRDRDEKLFFGSGTQLSVL.

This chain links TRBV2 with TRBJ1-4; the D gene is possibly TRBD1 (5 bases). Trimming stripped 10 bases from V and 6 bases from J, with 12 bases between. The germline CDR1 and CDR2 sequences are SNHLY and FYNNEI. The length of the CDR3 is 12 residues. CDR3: CATQRDHEKLFF. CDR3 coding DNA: TGTGCCACCCAAAGGGACCATGAAAAACTGTTTTTT.

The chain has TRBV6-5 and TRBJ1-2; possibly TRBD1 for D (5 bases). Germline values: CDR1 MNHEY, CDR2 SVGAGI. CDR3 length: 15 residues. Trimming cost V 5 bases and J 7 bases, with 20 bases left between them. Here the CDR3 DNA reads TGTGCCAGCAGTATCGCTCCACAGGACTTGCGTGGCTACACCTTC. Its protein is CASSIAPQDLRGYTF.

CDR3 DNA sequence: TGTGCCAGTAGTACTTCTACCAACACCGGGGAGCTGTTTTTT. It encodes CASSTSTNTGELFF. The chain is built from TRBV19 and TRBJ2-2; no definite D call. V lost 4 bases, J lost 2 bases, and 8 bases lay in between. In germline, CDR1 is LNHDA, CDR2 SQIVND (reference sequence). This CDR3 contains 14 residues.